Shown below are 8 T cell receptor beta chains from a single sample sequenced in a study of cytomegalovirus exposure and HLA in healthy donors (dated by TCRdb to the late 2010s). The library was made by the immunoSEQ multiplex PCR assay. For the multiplex PCR, a mixture combining 60 forward primers for TCR Vbeta segments and 13 reverse primers for TCR Jbeta segments was used. The immuneACCESS repertoire file appears here via TCRdb, limited to in-frame rearrangements. These files lack a portion of the clones; in checked studies, under half of the deficit traces to unresolved V genes, and the cause of the others is not known. Present in this sample are about 190,000 clones, 60% to 80% of which were seen just once. The ten largest clones represent about 1.5% of the sample. Sequencing used PBMCs. Every receptor here comes from a woman aged 18-29 years in good health and CMV-seronegative.

This chain links TRBV6-5 with TRBJ2-1; TRBD2 is a possible D gene (5 bases). CDR3 length: 14 amino acids. V was cut by 7 bases and J by 1 base, with 11 bases left in between. Per the germline V gene, CDR1 is MNHEY and CDR2 is SVGAGI. The CDR3 loop reads CASTLRGSYNEQFF. In DNA, the CDR3 is TGTGCCAGCACCTTAAGAGGGTCCTACAATGAGCAGTTCTTC.

V and J are TRBV27 and TRBJ2-7; D ambiguous. Germline CDR1 MNHEY, CDR2 SMNVEV (reference sequence). This CDR3 has 15 amino acids. V lost 2 bases and J lost 4, with 15 bases in between. The CDR3 nucleotides read TGTGCCAGCAGTTTAGGAGTGGTCGGCGGTTACGAGCAGTACTTC. It yields the protein CASSLGVVGGYEQYF.

Here the CDR3 DNA reads TGTGCCAGCAGCTTCCGCCTAATTGAGGAGAACACCGGGGAGCTGTTTTTT. This gives the protein CASSFRLIEENTGELFF. This chain joins TRBV7-8 and TRBJ2-2; D ambiguous. The CDR3 extends over 17 amino acids. Deletions cut 3 bases from V and 1 base from J, with 15 bases between. Germline V gives CDR1 SGHVS, CDR2 FQNEAQ.

This chain connects TRBV9 to TRBJ2-1; TRBD2 is a possible D gene (5 bases). Germline CDR1 reads SGDLS; CDR2 reads YYNGEE. V gave up 0 bases and J gave up 5 bases, with 9 bases separating them. CDR3 length: 14 amino acids. The CDR3 DNA reads TGTGCCAGCAGCGTAGGCGGGCCCCACAATGAGCAGTTCTTC. Translating it yields CASSVGGPHNEQFF.

This clone appeared a few times. The V call is TRBV28, the J call TRBJ1-5; 7 bases are shared with TRBD1. Per germline, CDR1 MDHEN and CDR2 SYDVKM. J gave up 0 bases and V 6 bases, and 8 bases lay outside the gene matches. The CDR3 is made up of 16 amino acids. CDR3: CASSLPGTDSNQPQHF. The CDR3 region has the DNA TGTGCCAGCAGCCTACCTGGGACAGATAGCAATCAGCCCCAGCATTTT. The complete variable domain, with remaining parts taken from reference TRBV28 and TRBJ1-5, reads DVKVTQSSRYLVKRTGEKVFLECVQDMDHENMFWYRQDPGLGLRLIYFSYDVKMKEKGDIPEGYSVSREKKERFSLILESASTNQTSMYLCASSLPGTDSNQPQHFGDGTRLSIL.

The chain joins TRBV25-1 to TRBJ1-2; 7 bases fit TRBD1. Germline-derived CDR1 and CDR2 are MGHDK and SYGVNS. Unmatched junction bases numbered 0, after V lost 2 bases and J lost 3 bases. The CDR3 runs to 13 residues. CDR3 sequence (DNA): TGTGCCAGCAGTGAAGACAGGGACTATGGCTACACCTTC. As protein: CASSEDRDYGYTF.

The chain combines TRBV7-9 with TRBJ1-5, with a possible D match to TRBD1 (5 bases). V lost 3 bases and J 7 bases, leaving 10 bases between the germline ends. Germline assignment: CDR1 SEHNR and CDR2 FQNEAQ (reference sequence). CDR3 length equals 13 residues. The DNA of the CDR3 is TGTGCCAGCAGCTTGATTCAGGGACAGCCCCAGCATTTT. Residues: CASSLIQGQPQHF.

The chain employs TRBV7-3 and TRBJ2-3; D is uncertain. CDR1 is SGHTA and CDR2 is FQGTGA in the germline V gene. The CDR3 sequence is 14 residues long. Trimming removed 2 bases at V and 5 bases at J, with 11 bases between. CDR3 coding DNA: TGTGCCAGCAGCTTACGCCCCCGCGAAGATACGCAGTATTTT. This sequence encodes CASSLRPREDTQYF.